These T cell receptor beta chains were read from a single sample in a study of T cells in Graves' hyperthyroidism and ophthalmopathy. Each CDR3 protein gets one entry after TCRdb re-called the multiplex PCR reads with MiXCR. There are a few hundred thousand distinct CDR3 sequences in the sample; more than 20% occur only once, and 70% to 75% lies in the top ten. The sequencing sample was made of blood. The source of these receptors is a man aged 45-60 years with Graves' hyperthyroidism. Both conserved end residues are part of each CDR3. The order of the fields is clone size, V gene, D gene, J gene, CDR3 DNA, CDR3 protein. The D gene is left open where the match is weak. A row's size may be missing; if present it is once, few, many or a size class.

abundance: few; v_gene: TRBV15; d_gene: NA; j_gene: TRBJ2-4; CDR3nt: TGTGCCACCACCCCCCGGGACAATTTGGCCAAAAACATTCAGTACTTC; CDR3aa: CATTPRDNLAKNIQYF
abundance: NA; v_gene: TRBV20-1; d_gene: NA; j_gene: TRBJ2-5; CDR3nt: TGCAGTGCTAGAGATCTTGTGAGGGAGACCCAGTACTTC; CDR3aa: CSARDLVRETQYF
abundance: few; v_gene: TRBV28; d_gene: NA; j_gene: TRBJ2-1; CDR3nt: TGTGCCAGCAGAACCTCAAGCAGGGAGCAGTTCTTC; CDR3aa: CASRTSSREQFF
abundance: NA; v_gene: TRBV6-2/TRBV6-3; d_gene: NA; j_gene: TRBJ2-6; CDR3nt: TGTGCCAGCGGACTTAGCTCCCACTCTGGGGCCAACGTCCTGACTTTC; CDR3aa: CASGLSSHSGANVLTF
abundance: once; v_gene: TRBV27; d_gene: TRBD1; j_gene: TRBJ2-3; CDR3nt: TGTGCCAGCAGGACAGGGAGTGGATATACGCAGTATTTT; CDR3aa: CASRTGSGYTQYF
abundance: many; v_gene: TRBV11-2; d_gene: NA; j_gene: TRBJ2-7; CDR3nt: TGTGCCAGCAGCCACAGCCCGGCCTACGAGCAGTACTTC; CDR3aa: CASSHSPAYEQYF
abundance: many; v_gene: TRBV28; d_gene: NA; j_gene: TRBJ2-5; CDR3nt: TGTGCCAGCAGACCCCCGGGGGCCGCAGGGACCCAGTACTTC; CDR3aa: CASRPPGAAGTQYF
abundance: many; v_gene: TRBV29-1; d_gene: TRBD1; j_gene: TRBJ1-2; CDR3nt: TGCAGCGTTCCCGGGACAGGTTCGGTTGGCTACACCTTC; CDR3aa: CSVPGTGSVGYTF
abundance: many; v_gene: TRBV28; d_gene: TRBD2; j_gene: TRBJ2-3; CDR3nt: TGTGCCAGCAGTTTAGTGGCTAGCGGGAACACAGATACGCAGTATTTT; CDR3aa: CASSLVASGNTDTQYF
abundance: NA; v_gene: TRBV5-5; d_gene: TRBD2; j_gene: TRBJ2-1; CDR3nt: TGTGCCAGCAGCCAGGGACTAGCGGGAGTTTCCTACAATGAGCAGTTCTTC; CDR3aa: CASSQGLAGVSYNEQFF
abundance: NA; v_gene: TRBV19; d_gene: NA; j_gene: TRBJ2-7; CDR3nt: TGTGCCAGTAGTGTATGGACAGTACCCTCGGAGCAGTACTTC; CDR3aa: CASSVWTVPSEQYF
abundance: many; v_gene: TRBV24-1; d_gene: NA; j_gene: TRBJ2-5; CDR3nt: TGTGCCACCAGTGATGCTGGAAGGGGAGAGACCCAGTACTTC; CDR3aa: CATSDAGRGETQYF
abundance: NA; v_gene: TRBV6-1; d_gene: NA; j_gene: TRBJ1-5; CDR3nt: TGTGCCAGCAGTGAACGGGGGAGGCCCAATCAGCCCCAGCATTTT; CDR3aa: CASSERGRPNQPQHF
abundance: NA; v_gene: TRBV4-1; d_gene: NA; j_gene: TRBJ1-3; CDR3nt: TGCGCCAGCAGTGTCGTAGATAACTCTGGAAACACCATATATTTT; CDR3aa: CASSVVDNSGNTIYF
abundance: many; v_gene: TRBV10-3; d_gene: TRBD1; j_gene: TRBJ2-7; CDR3nt: TGTGCCATCAGCGGACAGGGGCGGTACGAGCAGTACTTC; CDR3aa: CAISGQGRYEQYF
abundance: many; v_gene: TRBV28; d_gene: NA; j_gene: TRBJ1-1; CDR3nt: TGTGCCAGCAGTTTGGCGAGCACCTCTGAAGCTTTCTTT; CDR3aa: CASSLASTSEAFF
abundance: NA; v_gene: TRBV5-1; d_gene: NA; j_gene: TRBJ2-7; CDR3nt: TGCGCCAGCAGCTTAGGTCCCCGGGGAAGCTACGAGCAGTACTTC; CDR3aa: CASSLGPRGSYEQYF
abundance: many; v_gene: TRBV18; d_gene: NA; j_gene: TRBJ1-1; CDR3nt: TGTGCCAGCTCCAAAGATAAGGGAGTGAACACTGAAGCTTTCTTT; CDR3aa: CASSKDKGVNTEAFF
abundance: few; v_gene: TRBV24-1; d_gene: NA; j_gene: TRBJ2-2; CDR3nt: TGTGCCACCAGTGGTCATCAGGGTTATGGCACCGGGGAGCTGTTTTTT; CDR3aa: CATSGHQGYGTGELFF
abundance: NA; v_gene: TRBV7-9; d_gene: NA; j_gene: TRBJ2-5; CDR3nt: TGTGCCAGCAGCCCAAGTGGGGTGGACCAAGAGACCCAGTACTTC; CDR3aa: CASSPSGVDQETQYF
abundance: NA; v_gene: TRBV27; d_gene: NA; j_gene: TRBJ2-1; CDR3nt: TGTGCCAGCAGTTTATTAGGTGAGGCCCGCAATGAGCAGTTCTTC; CDR3aa: CASSLLGEARNEQFF
abundance: many; v_gene: TRBV6-1; d_gene: TRBD2; j_gene: TRBJ2-3; CDR3nt: TGTGCCAGCTGCAGCGGGGGGATAGGGAGTACGCAGTATTTT; CDR3aa: CASCSGGIGSTQYF